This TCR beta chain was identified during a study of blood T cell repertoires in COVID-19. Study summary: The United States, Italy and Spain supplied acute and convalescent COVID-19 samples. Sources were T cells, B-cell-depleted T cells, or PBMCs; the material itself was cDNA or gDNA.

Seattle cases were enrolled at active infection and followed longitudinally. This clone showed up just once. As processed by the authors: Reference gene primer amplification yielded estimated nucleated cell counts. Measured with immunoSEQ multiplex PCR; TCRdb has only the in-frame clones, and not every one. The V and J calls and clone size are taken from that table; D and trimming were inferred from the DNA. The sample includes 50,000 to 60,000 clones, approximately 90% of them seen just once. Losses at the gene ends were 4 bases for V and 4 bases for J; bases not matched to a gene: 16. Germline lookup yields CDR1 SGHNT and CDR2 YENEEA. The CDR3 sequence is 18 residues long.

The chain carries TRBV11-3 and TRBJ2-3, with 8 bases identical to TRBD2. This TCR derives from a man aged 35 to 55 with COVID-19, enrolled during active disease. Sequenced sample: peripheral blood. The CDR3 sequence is CASSSPAGVAGLADTQYF. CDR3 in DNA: TGTGCCAGCAGCTCTCCTGCAGGAGTAGCGGGGTTGGCAGATACGCAGTATTTT.